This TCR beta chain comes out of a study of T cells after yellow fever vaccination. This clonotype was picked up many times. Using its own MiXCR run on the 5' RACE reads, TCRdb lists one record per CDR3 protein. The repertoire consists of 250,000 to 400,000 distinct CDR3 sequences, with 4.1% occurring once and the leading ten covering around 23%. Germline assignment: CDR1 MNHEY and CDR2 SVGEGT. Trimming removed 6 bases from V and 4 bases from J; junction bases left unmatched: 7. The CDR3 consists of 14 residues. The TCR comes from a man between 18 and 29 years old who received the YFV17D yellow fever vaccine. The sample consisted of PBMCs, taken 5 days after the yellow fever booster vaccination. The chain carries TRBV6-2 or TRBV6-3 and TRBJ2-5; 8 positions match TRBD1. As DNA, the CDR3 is TGTGCCAGCAGGCCTCAGGGGGCCACAGAGACCCAGTACTTC. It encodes CASRPQGATETQYF.